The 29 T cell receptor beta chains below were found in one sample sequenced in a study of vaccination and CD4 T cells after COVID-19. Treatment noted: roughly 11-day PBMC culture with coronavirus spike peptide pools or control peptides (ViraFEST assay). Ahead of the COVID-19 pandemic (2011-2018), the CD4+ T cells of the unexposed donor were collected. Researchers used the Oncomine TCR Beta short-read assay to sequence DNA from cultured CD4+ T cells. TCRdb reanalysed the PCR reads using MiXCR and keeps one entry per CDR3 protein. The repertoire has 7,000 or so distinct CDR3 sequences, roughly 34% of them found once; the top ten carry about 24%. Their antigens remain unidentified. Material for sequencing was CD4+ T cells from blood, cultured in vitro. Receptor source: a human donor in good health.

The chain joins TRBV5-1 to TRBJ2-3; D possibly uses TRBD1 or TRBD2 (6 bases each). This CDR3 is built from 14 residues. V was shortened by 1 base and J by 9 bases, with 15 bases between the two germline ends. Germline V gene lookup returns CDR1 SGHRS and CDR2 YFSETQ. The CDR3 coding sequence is TGCGCCAGCAGCTTGATCCGAGAGGGGGGAACGCAGTATTTT. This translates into CASSLIREGGTQYF.

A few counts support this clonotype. The CDR3 DNA reads as TGTGCCAGCATCCCCGCGGGGGTGTTAGGTGAGCAGTTCTTC. Encoded protein: CASIPAGVLGEQFF. This rearrangement joins TRBV6-1 to TRBJ2-1, with 7 bases fitting TRBD2. This CDR3 has 14 amino acids. V was clipped by 7 bases and J by 9 bases; unmatched bases: 12. Germline CDR1 MNHNS, CDR2 SASEGT.

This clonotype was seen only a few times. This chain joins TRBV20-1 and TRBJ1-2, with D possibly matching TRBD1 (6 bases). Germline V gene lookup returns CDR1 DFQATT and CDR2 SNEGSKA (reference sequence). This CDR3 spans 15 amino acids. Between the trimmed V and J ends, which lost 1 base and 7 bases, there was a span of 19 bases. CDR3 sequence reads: CSARVSLGAPGGYTF. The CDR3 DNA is TGCAGTGCTAGAGTATCGTTGGGGGCGCCTGGTGGCTACACCTTC.

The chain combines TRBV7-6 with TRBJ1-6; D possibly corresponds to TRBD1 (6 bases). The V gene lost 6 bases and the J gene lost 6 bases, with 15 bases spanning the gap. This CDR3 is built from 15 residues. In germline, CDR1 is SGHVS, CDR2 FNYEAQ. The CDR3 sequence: CASRSTGSPNSPLHF. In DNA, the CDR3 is TGTGCCAGCAGATCCACAGGGTCACCTAATTCACCCCTCCACTTT.

The CDR3 DNA reads as TGTGCCAGCAGCTTGACTAGCGGGGGCTTCGTCACAGATACGCAGTATTTT. Translation: CASSLTSGGFVTDTQYF. This chain uses TRBV5-4 with TRBJ2-3, with TRBD2 matching 11 bases. This CDR3 comprises 17 residues. Germline trimming cut 1 base from V and 2 bases from J; bases unmatched to any gene: 6. Looked up from germline, CDR1 is SGHNT and CDR2 is YYREEE (reference sequence). The full variable domain, completed using reference TRBV5-4 and TRBJ2-3, is ETGVTQSPTHLIKTRGQQVTLRCSSQSGHNTVSWYQQALGQGPQFIFQYYREEENGRGNFPPRFSGLQFPNYSSELNVNALELDDSALYLCASSLTSGGFVTDTQYFGPGTRLTVL.

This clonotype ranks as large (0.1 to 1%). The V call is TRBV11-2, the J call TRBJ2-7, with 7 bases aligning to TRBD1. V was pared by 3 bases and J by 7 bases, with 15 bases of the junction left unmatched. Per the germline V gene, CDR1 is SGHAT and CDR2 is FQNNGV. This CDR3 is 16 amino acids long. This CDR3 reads CASSFYGTDDLREQYF. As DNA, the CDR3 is TGTGCCAGCAGCTTTTATGGGACAGACGATCTACGAGAGCAGTACTTC.

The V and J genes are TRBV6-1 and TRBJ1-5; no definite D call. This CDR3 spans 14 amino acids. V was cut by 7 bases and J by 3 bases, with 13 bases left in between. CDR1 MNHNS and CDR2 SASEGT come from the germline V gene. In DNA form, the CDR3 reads TGTGCCAGCACTATTACGGATTCCAATCAGCCCCAGCATTTT. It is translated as CASTITDSNQPQHF.

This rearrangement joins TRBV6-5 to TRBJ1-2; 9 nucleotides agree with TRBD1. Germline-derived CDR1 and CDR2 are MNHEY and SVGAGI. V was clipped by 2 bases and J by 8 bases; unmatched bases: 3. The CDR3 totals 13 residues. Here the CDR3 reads CASSYGQGQGYTF. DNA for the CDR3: TGTGCCAGCAGTTACGGACAGGGGCAAGGCTACACCTTC.

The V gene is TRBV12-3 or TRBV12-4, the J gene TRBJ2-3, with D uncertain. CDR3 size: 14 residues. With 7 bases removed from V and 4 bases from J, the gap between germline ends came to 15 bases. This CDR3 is CASTTGRAPDTQYF. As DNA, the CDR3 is TGTGCCAGCACTACCGGACGGGCCCCAGATACGCAGTATTTT.

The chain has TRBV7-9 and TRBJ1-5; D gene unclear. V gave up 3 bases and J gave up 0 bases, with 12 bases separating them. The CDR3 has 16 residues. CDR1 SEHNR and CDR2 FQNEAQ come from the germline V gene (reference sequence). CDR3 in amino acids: CASSLGSSYSNQPQHF. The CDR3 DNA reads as TGTGCCAGCAGCTTGGGCAGTTCCTATAGCAATCAGCCCCAGCATTTT.

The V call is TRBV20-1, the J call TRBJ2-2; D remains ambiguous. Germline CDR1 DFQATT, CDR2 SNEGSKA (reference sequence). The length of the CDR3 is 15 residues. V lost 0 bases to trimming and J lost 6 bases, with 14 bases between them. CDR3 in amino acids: CSARDWFRSPGELFF. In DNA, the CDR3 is TGCAGTGCTAGAGACTGGTTCCGGTCCCCCGGGGAGCTGTTTTTT.

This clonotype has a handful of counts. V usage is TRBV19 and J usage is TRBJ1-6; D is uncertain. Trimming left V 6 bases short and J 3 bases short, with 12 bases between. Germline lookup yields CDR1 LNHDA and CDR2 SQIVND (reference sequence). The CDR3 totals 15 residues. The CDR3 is CASSPPVGYNSPLHF. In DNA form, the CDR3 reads TGTGCCAGTAGCCCCCCAGTGGGCTATAATTCACCCCTCCACTTT.

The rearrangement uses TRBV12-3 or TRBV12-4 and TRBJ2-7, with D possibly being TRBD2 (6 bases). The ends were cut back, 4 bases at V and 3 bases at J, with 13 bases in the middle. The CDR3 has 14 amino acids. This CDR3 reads CASSSDGTFYEQYF. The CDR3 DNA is TGTGCCAGCAGTTCCGACGGGACTTTCTACGAGCAGTACTTC.

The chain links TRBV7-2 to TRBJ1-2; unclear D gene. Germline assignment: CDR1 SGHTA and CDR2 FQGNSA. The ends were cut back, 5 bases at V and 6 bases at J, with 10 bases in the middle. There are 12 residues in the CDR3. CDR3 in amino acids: CASSPLWDGYTF. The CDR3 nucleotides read TGTGCCAGCAGCCCCCTATGGGATGGCTACACCTTC.

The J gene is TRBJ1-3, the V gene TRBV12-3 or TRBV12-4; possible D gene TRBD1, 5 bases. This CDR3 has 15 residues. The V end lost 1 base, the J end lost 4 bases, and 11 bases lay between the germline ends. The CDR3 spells CASSLEGFGGNTIYF. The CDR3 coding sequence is TGTGCCAGCAGTTTAGAGGGGTTTGGGGGAAACACCATATATTTT.

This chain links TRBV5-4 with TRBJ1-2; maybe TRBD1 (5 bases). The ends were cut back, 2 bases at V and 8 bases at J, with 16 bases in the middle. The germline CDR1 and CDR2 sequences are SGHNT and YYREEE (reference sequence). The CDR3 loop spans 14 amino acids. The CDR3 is CASSFEKGVWGYTF. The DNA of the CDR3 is TGTGCCAGCAGCTTCGAGAAAGGGGTGTGGGGCTACACCTTC.

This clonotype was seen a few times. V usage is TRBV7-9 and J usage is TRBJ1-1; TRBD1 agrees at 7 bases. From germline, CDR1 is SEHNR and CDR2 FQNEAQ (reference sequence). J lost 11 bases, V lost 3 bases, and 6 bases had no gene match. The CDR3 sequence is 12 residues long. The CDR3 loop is CASSFNQGDAFF. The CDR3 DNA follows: TGTGCCAGCAGCTTCAATCAGGGGGACGCTTTCTTT.

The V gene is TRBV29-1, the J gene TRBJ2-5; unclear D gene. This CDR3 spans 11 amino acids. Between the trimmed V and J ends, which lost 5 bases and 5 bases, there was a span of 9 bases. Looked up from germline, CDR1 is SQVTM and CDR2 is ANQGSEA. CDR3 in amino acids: CSVRPSETQYF. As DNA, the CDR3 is TGCAGCGTTCGTCCGAGTGAGACCCAGTACTTC.

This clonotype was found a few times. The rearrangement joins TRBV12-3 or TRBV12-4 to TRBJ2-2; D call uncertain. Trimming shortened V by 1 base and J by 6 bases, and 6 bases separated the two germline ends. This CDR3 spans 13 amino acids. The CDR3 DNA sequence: TGTGCCAGCAGTTTAGGTCAGGCCGGGGAGCTGTTTTTT. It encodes CASSLGQAGELFF.

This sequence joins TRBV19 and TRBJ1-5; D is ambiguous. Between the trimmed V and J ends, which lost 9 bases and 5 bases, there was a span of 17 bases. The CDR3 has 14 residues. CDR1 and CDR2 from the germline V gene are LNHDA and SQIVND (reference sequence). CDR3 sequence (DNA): TGTGCCAGGAACAAAAAGGCAGAGCATCAGCCCCAGCATTTT. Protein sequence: CARNKKAEHQPQHF.

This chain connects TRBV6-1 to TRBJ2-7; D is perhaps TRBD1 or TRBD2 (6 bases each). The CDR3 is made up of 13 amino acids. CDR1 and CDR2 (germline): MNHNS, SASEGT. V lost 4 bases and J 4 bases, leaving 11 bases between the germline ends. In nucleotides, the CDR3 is TGTGCCAGCAGTGCAGGAGGGGGGTACGAGCAGTACTTC. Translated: CASSAGGGYEQYF.

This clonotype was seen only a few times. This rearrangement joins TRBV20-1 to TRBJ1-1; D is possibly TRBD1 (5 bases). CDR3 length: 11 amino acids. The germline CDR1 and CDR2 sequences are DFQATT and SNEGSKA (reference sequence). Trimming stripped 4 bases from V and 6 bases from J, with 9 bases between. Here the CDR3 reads CSAIRVPEAFF. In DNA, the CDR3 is TGCAGTGCTATCAGGGTTCCTGAAGCTTTCTTT.

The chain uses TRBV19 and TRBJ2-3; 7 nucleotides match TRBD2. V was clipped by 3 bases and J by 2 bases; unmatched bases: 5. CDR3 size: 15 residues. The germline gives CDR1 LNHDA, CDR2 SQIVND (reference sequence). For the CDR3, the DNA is TGTGCCAGTAGTATTGGGGGGGTTAACACAGATACGCAGTATTTT. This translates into CASSIGGVNTDTQYF.

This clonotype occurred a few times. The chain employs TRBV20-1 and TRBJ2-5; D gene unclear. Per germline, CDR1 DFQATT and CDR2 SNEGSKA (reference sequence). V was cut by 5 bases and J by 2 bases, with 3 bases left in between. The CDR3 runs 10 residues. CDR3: CSALQETQYF. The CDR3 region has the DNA TGCAGTGCTCTTCAAGAGACCCAGTACTTC.

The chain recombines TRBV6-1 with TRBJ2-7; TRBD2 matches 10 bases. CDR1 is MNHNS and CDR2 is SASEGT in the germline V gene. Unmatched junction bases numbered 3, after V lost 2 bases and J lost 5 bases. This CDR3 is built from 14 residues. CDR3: CASSELAGVDEQYF. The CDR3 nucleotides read TGTGCCAGCAGTGAACTAGCGGGGGTGGACGAGCAGTACTTC.

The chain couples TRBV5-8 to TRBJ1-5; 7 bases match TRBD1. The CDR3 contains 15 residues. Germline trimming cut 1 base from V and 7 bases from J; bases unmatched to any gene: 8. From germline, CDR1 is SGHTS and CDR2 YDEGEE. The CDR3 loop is CASSLTGETWQPQHF. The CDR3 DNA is TGTGCCAGCAGCTTGACAGGGGAGACTTGGCAGCCCCAGCATTTT.

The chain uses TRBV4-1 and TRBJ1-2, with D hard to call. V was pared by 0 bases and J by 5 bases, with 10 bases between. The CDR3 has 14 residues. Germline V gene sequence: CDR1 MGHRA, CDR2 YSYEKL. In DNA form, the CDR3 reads TGCGCCAGCAGCCAAGATGAGAGGGAGTATGGCTACACCTTC. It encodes CASSQDEREYGYTF.

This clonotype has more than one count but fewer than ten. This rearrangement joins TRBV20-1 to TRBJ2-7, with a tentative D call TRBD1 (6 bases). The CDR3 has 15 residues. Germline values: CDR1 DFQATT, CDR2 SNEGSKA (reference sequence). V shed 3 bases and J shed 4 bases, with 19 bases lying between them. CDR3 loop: CSASGGRAALYEQYF. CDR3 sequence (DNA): TGCAGTGCTAGTGGGGGCAGGGCCGCCCTTTACGAGCAGTACTTC.

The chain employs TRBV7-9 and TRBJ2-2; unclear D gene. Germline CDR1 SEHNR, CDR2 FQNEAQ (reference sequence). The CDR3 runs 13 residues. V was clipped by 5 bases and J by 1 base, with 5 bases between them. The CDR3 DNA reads TGTGCCAGCAGCCCTAGGAACACCGGGGAGCTGTTTTTT. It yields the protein CASSPRNTGELFF.